One sample yielded the 26 T cell receptor beta chains listed below, sequenced in a study of blood T cell repertoires in COVID-19. Sequencing used immunoSEQ multiplex PCR; TCRdb keeps in-frame clones, though not all of them. The sample consists of 400,000 to 450,000 clones, approximately 92% of them appearing once. The specimen sequenced was PBMCs or T cells enriched from blood (not recorded which). These receptors all come from a man under 40 who had recovered from COVID-19.

This chain joins TRBV9 and TRBJ1-1; D ambiguous. Between the trimmed V and J ends, which lost 3 bases and 8 bases, there was a span of 17 bases. The CDR3 is made up of 14 amino acids. Germline-derived CDR1 and CDR2 are SGDLS and YYNGEE. The CDR3 is CASSGPLGGGEAFF. The CDR3 DNA reads TGTGCCAGCAGCGGGCCCCTAGGCGGTGGGGAAGCTTTCTTT.

In regard to this clone: The sample carries other DNA sequences with the same CDR3. The V gene is TRBV18, the J gene TRBJ1-4; D is uncertain. V dropped 6 bases and J dropped 6 bases, with 11 bases sitting between them. Germline V gives CDR1 KGHSH, CDR2 LQKENI. This CDR3 contains 13 residues. DNA of the CDR3: TGTGCCAGCTCCGGAGGGCAGGATGAAAAACTGTTTTTT. Protein: CASSGGQDEKLFF.

The V gene is TRBV7-6, the J gene TRBJ1-4; a possible D gene is TRBD1 (5 bases). V was clipped by 5 bases and J by 13 bases, with 11 bases between them. Germline V gene data show CDR1 as SGHVS and CDR2 as FNYEAQ. The CDR3 loop spans 11 amino acids. Here the CDR3 DNA reads TGTGCCAGCAGCCCGGGGGTGGGACTGTTTTTT. This gives the protein CASSPGVGLFF.

The genes are TRBV28 and TRBJ1-1; possible D gene TRBD1, 6 bases. CDR1 MDHEN and CDR2 SYDVKM come from the germline V gene. The V gene lost 3 bases and the J gene lost 3 bases, with 14 bases spanning the gap. This CDR3 comprises 15 residues. Here the CDR3 DNA reads TGTGCCAGCAGTTTGGGGGGGGCGTTGGACACTGAAGCTTTCTTT. Translating gives CASSLGGALDTEAFF. Variable domain in full (rest from reference TRBV28 and TRBJ1-1): DVKVTQSSRYLVKRTGEKVFLECVQDMDHENMFWYRQDPGLGLRLIYFSYDVKMKEKGDIPEGYSVSREKKERFSLILESASTNQTSMYLCASSLGGALDTEAFFGQGTRLTVV.

Worth noting for this clone: This specimen includes other DNA sequences encoding the same CDR3. The chain joins TRBV3-1 (or the pseudogene TRBV3-2) to TRBJ2-7, with D hard to call. V lost 5 bases and J 0 bases, leaving 5 bases between the germline ends. From germline, CDR1 is LGHDT and CDR2 YNNKEL (reference sequence). CDR3 length: 12 residues. The CDR3 loop reads CASSYSSYEQYF. CDR3 sequence (DNA): TGTGCCAGCAGCTATAGCTCCTACGAGCAGTACTTC.

The chain joins TRBV12-3 or TRBV12-4 to TRBJ1-4; possible D gene TRBD1, 6 bases. Between the trimmed V and J ends, which lost 6 bases and 13 bases, there was a span of 15 bases. The CDR3 length is 12 residues. DNA of the CDR3: TGTGCCAGCAGGCCAACAGGGAATGGACTGTTTTTT. It is translated as CASRPTGNGLFF.

There are a few counts of this clone. The chain combines TRBV7-2 with TRBJ2-5; no clear D gene. Trimming stripped 0 bases from V and 1 base from J, with 12 bases between. This CDR3 has 16 residues. In germline, CDR1 is SGHTA, CDR2 FQGNSA. CDR3 amino acids: CASSLAAYSPQETQYF. The CDR3 nucleotides are TGTGCCAGCAGCTTAGCAGCGTATAGCCCCCAAGAGACCCAGTACTTC. The full variable domain, in which reference TRBV7-2 and TRBJ2-5 provide the parts outside the CDR3, is GAGVSQSPSNKVTEKGKDVELRCDPISGHTALYWYRQSLGQGLEFLIYFQGNSAPDKSGLPSDRFSAERTGGSVSTLTIQRTQQEDSAVYLCASSLAAYSPQETQYFGPGTRLLVL.

This clone was detected once. The chain has TRBV24-1 and TRBJ1-2, with D unresolved. In germline, CDR1 is KGHDR, CDR2 SFDVKD. The CDR3 is made up of 13 amino acids. Trimming cost V 3 bases and J 8 bases, with 12 bases left between them. DNA for the CDR3: TGTGCCACCAGTGATCCCGACCGGAGCGGCTACACCTTC. Translating it yields CATSDPDRSGYTF.

The table lists this clone with a count of one. V and J are TRBV21-1 and TRBJ2-2; the table's TRBD2 call for D was not verified on the DNA. TRBV21-1 is tagged as a pseudogene. The CDR3 covers 16 residues. CDR3 nucleotides: TGTGCCAGCAGCAAAAAATCGGAGCGGGAGAGCGGGGAGCTGTTTTTT. Amino acid sequence: CASSKKSERESGELFF.

CDR3 sequence (DNA): TGTGCCAGCAGCCCCGGGTCGGGAGGGGAGTACTTC. Translating gives CASSPGSGGEYF. V gene TRBV7-2 combines with J gene TRBJ2-7; 8 bases line up with TRBD2. Per the germline V gene, CDR1 is SGHTA and CDR2 is FQGNSA. The J segment lost 11 bases and the V segment lost 5 bases, leaving 8 bases of the junction unmatched. The CDR3 totals 12 residues.

The chain recombines TRBV5-6 with TRBJ2-3, with D possibly TRBD2 on 7 matching bases. Per germline, CDR1 SGHDT and CDR2 YYEEEE. The V gene lost 6 bases and the J gene lost 3 bases, with 17 bases spanning the gap. This CDR3 has 15 residues. The CDR3 sequence: CASTYIGGATDTQYF. DNA for the CDR3: TGTGCCAGCACTTACATAGGGGGGGCAACAGATACGCAGTATTTT.

The gene calls are TRBV12-3 or TRBV12-4 and TRBJ2-2; D is possibly TRBD2 (5 bases). The CDR3 spans 13 residues. V lost 7 bases to trimming and J lost 6 bases, with 12 bases between them. Here the CDR3 DNA reads TGTGCCAGCACTCGGGGAAACCCCGGGGAGCTGTTTTTT. As protein: CASTRGNPGELFF.

This clone showed up just once. This chain's CDR3 is CASSEPGTGDEQYF. The DNA for the CDR3 is TGTGCCAGCAGTGAACCCGGGACAGGGGACGAGCAGTACTTC. The chain has TRBV6-1 and TRBJ2-7, with TRBD1 matching 10 bases. J was trimmed by 5 bases and V by 2 bases; bases with no gene match: 3. Germline V CDR1 and CDR2: MNHNS, SASEGT. This CDR3 has 14 residues.

The rearrangement uses TRBV11-3 and TRBJ1-1; tentatively, D is TRBD1 (6 bases). The V and J ends lost 5 bases and 3 bases respectively, with 10 bases between them. Germline CDR1 reads SGHNT; CDR2 reads YENEEA. CDR3 length: 13 amino acids. The CDR3: CASSVTGHTEAFF. CDR3 DNA: TGTGCCAGCAGCGTTACAGGGCACACTGAAGCTTTCTTT. Complete variable domain (other parts from reference TRBV11-3 and TRBJ1-1): EAGVVQSPRYKIIEKKQPVAFWCNPISGHNTLYWYLQNLGQGPELLIRYENEEAVDDSQLPKDRFSAERLKGVDSTLKIQPAELGDSAVYLCASSVTGHTEAFFGQGTRLTVV.

This chain uses TRBV29-1 with TRBJ2-5; 8 nucleotides align to TRBD1. The CDR3 has 13 amino acids. V was clipped by 5 bases and J by 5 bases; unmatched bases: 7. Germline CDR1 reads SQVTM; CDR2 reads ANQGSEA. CDR3 nucleotides: TGCAGCGTTACCGCGCGGACAGGGGAGACCCAGTACTTC. Its protein is CSVTARTGETQYF.

The chain's CDR3 is CASSQEGLVSGELFF. The CDR3 DNA follows: TGTGCCAGCAGCCAAGAGGGACTAGTATCCGGGGAGCTGTTTTTT. The V and J genes are TRBV3-1 (or the pseudogene TRBV3-2) and TRBJ2-2, with TRBD2 matching 8 bases. J lost 6 bases, V lost 0 bases, and 3 bases had no gene match. In germline, CDR1 is LGHDT, CDR2 YNNKEL (reference sequence). The CDR3 length is 15 residues.

This chain joins TRBV6-4 and TRBJ2-1; 9 bases are shared with TRBD2. The length of the CDR3 is 15 residues. The J segment lost 6 bases and the V segment lost 8 bases, leaving 11 bases of the junction unmatched. Germline V lookup: CDR1 MRHNA, CDR2 SNTAGT. The CDR3: CASGVVGSGSNEQFF. Here the CDR3 DNA reads TGTGCCAGCGGTGTCGTTGGTAGCGGGAGCAATGAGCAGTTCTTC.

The rearrangement uses TRBV21-1 and TRBJ2-1; whether TRBD2, the table's D call, matches the DNA was not checked. TRBV21-1 is a recognized pseudogene. The length of the CDR3 is 14 residues. The CDR3 nucleotides read TGTGCCAGCAGCAAAGAGGCAGGGGAGGGTGAGCAGTTCTTC. Protein: CASSKEAGEGEQFF.

V is TRBV24-1 and J is TRBJ2-1; 9 bases line up with TRBD1. From germline, CDR1 is KGHDR and CDR2 SFDVKD. J lost 2 bases, V lost 3 bases, and 10 bases had no gene match. CDR3 length: 18 amino acids. DNA for the CDR3: TGTGCCACCAGTGATCCCCGGGACAGGGTTTTTCCCTACAATGAGCAGTTCTTC. Amino acids: CATSDPRDRVFPYNEQFF.

The CDR3 DNA follows: TGTGCCAGCAGTTTTGGGAGTCGGCCCTCCGGCTACACCTTC. Its protein product is CASSFGSRPSGYTF. The chain joins TRBV28 to TRBJ1-2; D remains unclear. Trimming stripped 3 bases from V and 8 bases from J, with 16 bases between. The germline gives CDR1 MDHEN, CDR2 SYDVKM. This CDR3 comprises 14 residues.

This clone was observed a handful of times. The chain carries TRBV10-2 and TRBJ1-3; TRBD1 might be the D (5 bases). Germline-derived CDR1 and CDR2 are WSHSY and SAAADI. V was pared by 6 bases and J by 0 bases, with 12 bases between. This CDR3 has 15 amino acids. CDR3 loop: CASSPAGGSGNTIYF. The DNA of the CDR3 is TGCGCCAGCAGCCCAGCGGGGGGCTCTGGAAACACCATATATTTT.

The chain joins TRBV6-1 to TRBJ1-5, with 9 bases identical to TRBD1. V lost 3 bases, J lost 8 bases, and 8 bases stayed unmatched. The CDR3 loop spans 15 amino acids. Germline loops: CDR1 MNHNS, CDR2 SASEGT. The CDR3 sequence: CASSELLQGAKPQHF. Written as DNA, the CDR3 is TGTGCCAGCAGTGAGCTATTACAGGGGGCGAAGCCCCAGCATTTT.

J is TRBJ1-5 and V is TRBV12-3 or TRBV12-4, with D perhaps matching TRBD1 (5 bases). Trimming stripped 7 bases from V and 3 bases from J, with 10 bases between. The CDR3 has 13 residues. This CDR3 is CASMDTFNQPQHF. The DNA for the CDR3 is TGTGCCAGCATGGACACCTTCAATCAGCCCCAGCATTTT.

J is TRBJ2-3 and V is TRBV7-3, with D tentatively TRBD2 (6 bases). From germline, CDR1 is SGHTA and CDR2 FQGTGA. The CDR3 extends over 14 amino acids. V lost 1 base to trimming and J lost 4 bases, with 9 bases between them. CDR3 bases: TGTGCCAGCAGCTTAAGGAGGGTCGCAGATACGCAGTATTTT. Amino acid sequence: CASSLRRVADTQYF.

The sample holds a few counts of this clone. The gene calls are TRBV7-9 and TRBJ1-4; D gene unclear. CDR3 length equals 13 residues. CDR1 and CDR2 (germline): SEHNR, FQNEAQ (reference sequence). The V end lost 1 base, the J end lost 8 bases, and 8 bases lay between the germline ends. The CDR3 DNA sequence: TGTGCCAGCAGCTTAGGGGCAGAAGAAAAACTGTTTTTT. Protein sequence: CASSLGAEEKLFF.

The chain employs TRBV25-1 and TRBJ1-4; 9 bases align to TRBD1. Germline CDR1 and CDR2: MGHDK and SYGVNS. The CDR3 has 15 amino acids. The trim removed 8 bases at V and 11 bases at J, leaving 15 bases unmatched. The CDR3 nucleotides are TGTGCCAGCGGAAGTTACAGGGGGCAAGGTTACAAACTGTTTTTT. Translation: CASGSYRGQGYKLFF.